A selection of T cell receptor beta chains follows, all from one sample in a study of T cell responses to AZD1222 COVID-19 vaccine. Here immunoSEQ multiplex PCR was the method, and the copy in TCRdb shows in-frame clones only, minus some. The sample records 120,000 or so clones, roughly 91% being singletons. The input for sequencing was peripheral blood, taken on day 0 of AZD1222 vaccination. The receptor set was obtained from an adult in good health. Both conserved end residues are part of each CDR3. Fields, in order: CDR3 DNA, CDR3 protein, clone size, J gene, V gene, D gene. D genes are given only for firm matches. Expanded clones get a size class; other rows say once, few or many, or leave the size out.

CDR3nt: TGTGCCAGCAGCTTAGCCGGCAGGGGCACAGATACGCAGTATTTT
CDR3aa: CASSLAGRGTDTQYF
abundance: .
j_gene: TRBJ2-3
v_gene: TRBV7-2
d_gene: .

CDR3nt: TGTGCCAGCAGCCAGACGGGGGGAAACACTGAAGCTTTCTTT
CDR3aa: CASSQTGGNTEAFF
abundance: .
j_gene: TRBJ1-1
v_gene: TRBV3-1/TRBV3-2
d_gene: .

CDR3nt: TGTGCCAGCAGCTTACGACCCGGACAGGGGTTGGCCGGGGAGCTGTTTTTT
CDR3aa: CASSLRPGQGLAGELFF
abundance: .
j_gene: TRBJ2-2
v_gene: TRBV7-3
d_gene: TRBD1

CDR3nt: TGTGCCAGCAAGAGTGGAGGGTGGTACGAGCAGTACTTC
CDR3aa: CASKSGGWYEQYF
abundance: few
j_gene: TRBJ2-7
v_gene: TRBV2
d_gene: .

CDR3nt: TGTGCCAGCAGGCCGACTTTCAACACCGGGGAGCTGTTTTTT
CDR3aa: CASRPTFNTGELFF
abundance: .
j_gene: TRBJ2-2
v_gene: TRBV7-2
d_gene: .

CDR3nt: TGTGCCAGCAGCCCCTTAGCGGGAGGGCCAAACACCGGGGAGCTGTTTTTT
CDR3aa: CASSPLAGGPNTGELFF
abundance: .
j_gene: TRBJ2-2
v_gene: TRBV7-3
d_gene: TRBD2

CDR3nt: TGTGCCAGCAGGGGACAGGGGGCTGGCACAGATACGCAGTATTTT
CDR3aa: CASRGQGAGTDTQYF
abundance: .
j_gene: TRBJ2-3
v_gene: TRBV2
d_gene: TRBD1

CDR3nt: TGTGCCAGCAGCTTAAACAGGGGAGAGACCCAGTACTTC
CDR3aa: CASSLNRGETQYF
abundance: .
j_gene: TRBJ2-5
v_gene: TRBV7-7
d_gene: TRBD1

CDR3nt: TGTGCCTGGAGGGCCGGGACAGGCCTCCGGGGGAATTCACCCCTCCACTTT
CDR3aa: CAWRAGTGLRGNSPLHF
abundance: once
j_gene: TRBJ1-6
v_gene: TRBV30
d_gene: TRBD1

CDR3nt: TGTGCCACCAGCAGAGGCCGCACTAGCGGGGGGGCACTCCGACAAGAGACCCAGTACTTC
CDR3aa: CATSRGRTSGGALRQETQYF
abundance: once
j_gene: TRBJ2-5
v_gene: TRBV15
d_gene: TRBD2

CDR3nt: TGTGCCAGCAGCGAGCGCGGGACAGACACAGATACGCAGTATTTT
CDR3aa: CASSERGTDTDTQYF
abundance: once
j_gene: TRBJ2-3
v_gene: TRBV7-9
d_gene: .

CDR3nt: TGTGCCAGCAGCCCGGGGGGCGGGAGGGCCTGTTGGAGTCGGTACTTC
CDR3aa: CASSPGGGRACWSRYF
abundance: .
j_gene: TRBJ2-7
v_gene: TRBV21-1
d_gene: .

CDR3nt: TGCAGTGCTAGTTCCGCTCGGGGCTACACCTTC
CDR3aa: CSASSARGYTF
abundance: .
j_gene: TRBJ1-2
v_gene: TRBV20-1
d_gene: .

CDR3nt: TGTGCCAGTACCCAGCGGGGGATGGGTCAGCCCCAGCATTTT
CDR3aa: CASTQRGMGQPQHF
abundance: .
j_gene: TRBJ1-5
v_gene: TRBV19
d_gene: .

CDR3nt: TGTGCCAGCTCACCACAGGAGGGCTCTGAAGCTTTCTTT
CDR3aa: CASSPQEGSEAFF
abundance: .
j_gene: TRBJ1-1
v_gene: TRBV18
d_gene: .

CDR3nt: TGTGCCAGCAGTCCGAGGGACCCCAATGAGCAGTTCTTC
CDR3aa: CASSPRDPNEQFF
abundance: .
j_gene: TRBJ2-1
v_gene: TRBV7-2
d_gene: .

CDR3nt: TGTGCCAGCAGTTCCTCGACAGGGGGCTACGAGCAGTACTTC
CDR3aa: CASSSSTGGYEQYF
abundance: .
j_gene: TRBJ2-7
v_gene: TRBV27
d_gene: TRBD1

CDR3nt: TGTGCCAGCAGCACCCCAGGGAGTACTGAAGCTTTCTTT
CDR3aa: CASSTPGSTEAFF
abundance: .
j_gene: TRBJ1-1
v_gene: TRBV21-1
d_gene: .

CDR3nt: TGTGCCAGCTCCGTTAGACTAGCGGGGGAATTGTCCTACAATGAGCAGTTCTTC
CDR3aa: CASSVRLAGELSYNEQFF
abundance: .
j_gene: TRBJ2-1
v_gene: TRBV18
d_gene: TRBD2

CDR3nt: TGTGCCACCAGCACCGGGACCGGGACTAGTCACAATGAGCAGTTCTTC
CDR3aa: CATSTGTGTSHNEQFF
abundance: .
j_gene: TRBJ2-1
v_gene: TRBV15
d_gene: TRBD2

CDR3nt: TGTGCCAGCAGCTTAGCTTTATATGAAAAACTGTTTTTT
CDR3aa: CASSLALYEKLFF
abundance: .
j_gene: TRBJ1-4
v_gene: TRBV7-8
d_gene: .

CDR3nt: TGTGCCAGCAGTTCTACCGGGAATCAGCCCCAGCATTTT
CDR3aa: CASSSTGNQPQHF
abundance: .
j_gene: TRBJ1-5
v_gene: TRBV28
d_gene: .

CDR3nt: TGTGCCAGCAGTTGGGGCTCTAGCACAGATACGCAGTATTTT
CDR3aa: CASSWGSSTDTQYF
abundance: .
j_gene: TRBJ2-3
v_gene: TRBV6-6
d_gene: .

CDR3nt: TGTGCCAGCAGCACACAGACCGATGAAGCTTTCTTT
CDR3aa: CASSTQTDEAFF
abundance: .
j_gene: TRBJ1-1
v_gene: TRBV21-1
d_gene: .

CDR3nt: TGTGCCAGCAGAGCAGGGTTTGGGGCTGGATCACCCCTCCACTTT
CDR3aa: CASRAGFGAGSPLHF
abundance: .
j_gene: TRBJ1-6
v_gene: TRBV2
d_gene: .

CDR3nt: TGTGCCAGCAGCTTATCAGGGGGGGTCGGGGAGCTGTTTTTT
CDR3aa: CASSLSGGVGELFF
abundance: once
j_gene: TRBJ2-2
v_gene: TRBV5-4
d_gene: .

CDR3nt: TGTGCCACCCTACCGTCCGCGGGTAGCAATCAGCCCCAGCATTTT
CDR3aa: CATLPSAGSNQPQHF
abundance: .
j_gene: TRBJ1-5
v_gene: TRBV28
d_gene: .

CDR3nt: TGCAGCGTTGAAGATACAGGGAGCGGAGATGAGCAGTTCTTC
CDR3aa: CSVEDTGSGDEQFF
abundance: once
j_gene: TRBJ2-1
v_gene: TRBV29-1
d_gene: .

CDR3nt: TGCGCCAGTCGGTCGGGGAGTGACAGTGGCGGTGAAAAACTGTTTTTT
CDR3aa: CASRSGSDSGGEKLFF
abundance: .
j_gene: TRBJ1-4
v_gene: TRBV5-1
d_gene: .

CDR3nt: TGTGCCAGCAGCCACGGATCAGCGGGAGAACCCTCCTACGAGCAGTACTTC
CDR3aa: CASSHGSAGEPSYEQYF
abundance: few
j_gene: TRBJ2-7
v_gene: TRBV4-2
d_gene: TRBD2

CDR3nt: TGTGCCAGCAGCCAGGGGGCAACAACTGAAGCTTTCTTT
CDR3aa: CASSQGATTEAFF
abundance: .
j_gene: TRBJ1-1
v_gene: TRBV6-5
d_gene: TRBD1

CDR3nt: TGTGCCAGCAGCCCCGGAGGGATTGTGAATGAGCAGTTCTTC
CDR3aa: CASSPGGIVNEQFF
abundance: .
j_gene: TRBJ2-1
v_gene: TRBV7-3
d_gene: .

CDR3nt: TGCAGCGTTGGTTGGGGAGCGTCCGGGGAGCTGTTTTTT
CDR3aa: CSVGWGASGELFF
abundance: .
j_gene: TRBJ2-2
v_gene: TRBV29-1
d_gene: .